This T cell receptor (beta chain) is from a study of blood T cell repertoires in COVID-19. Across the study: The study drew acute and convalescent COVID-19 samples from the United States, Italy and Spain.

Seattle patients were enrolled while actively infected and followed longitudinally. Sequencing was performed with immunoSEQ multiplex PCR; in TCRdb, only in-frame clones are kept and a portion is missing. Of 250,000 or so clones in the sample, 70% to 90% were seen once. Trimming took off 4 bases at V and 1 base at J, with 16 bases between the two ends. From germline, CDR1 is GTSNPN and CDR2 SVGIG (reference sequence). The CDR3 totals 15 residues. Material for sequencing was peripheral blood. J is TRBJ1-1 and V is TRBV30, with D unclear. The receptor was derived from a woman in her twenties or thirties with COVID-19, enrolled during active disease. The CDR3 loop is CAWTGKGIGNTEAFF. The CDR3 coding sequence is TGTGCCTGGACGGGAAAAGGGATAGGGAACACTGAAGCTTTCTTT.